The TCR beta chain described here comes from a study of type 1 regulatory T cells. About the research overall: T-allo10 is a Tr1-enriched, alloantigen-specific CD4 T cell product made in vitro. Overall study findings and caveats: Compared with non-Tr1 cells, Tr1 cells showed a narrower TCR repertoire.

TCRdb reprocessed the reads via MiXCR and lists one record per CDR3 protein. The table lists more than 60,000 distinct CDR3 sequences, just under 50% of them singletons, with roughly 2.1% in the top ten. In this sample, this clonotype turned up a few times. Its antigen is currently unknown. This CDR3 is built from 17 residues. Sequencing was done on a sample of cultured non-Tr1 T cells, either the whole culture or a sorted T cell fraction (not recorded which). The chain joins TRBV21-1 to TRBJ1-1; the table's D call, TRBD1, was not checked against the DNA. TRBV21-1 is a known pseudogene. This clonotype originated in a human donor in good health. In nucleotides, the CDR3 is TGTGCCAGCAGCAAAGCTGGACAGGGGGAAATGAACACTGAAGCTTTCTTT. Encoded protein: CASSKAGQGEMNTEAFF.